This T cell receptor beta chain was captured in a study of T cells in women clearing cervical HPV infection. About the study: Controls gave blood once infection was undetectable; cases at lesion identification. Study-wide points: TRBV6-7 relative abundance averaged roughly 0.099% in cases and roughly 0.17% in controls. CIN3+ cases had significantly higher TCR repertoire richness than controls, but evenness did not differ.

Using immunoSEQ multiplex PCR, the repertoire was profiled, and TCRdb retains in-frame clones only, with some absent. The sample table sets out some 30,000 clones. J lost 8 bases, V lost 4 bases, and 11 bases had no gene match. The germline V gene has CDR1 SGHNT and CDR2 YYREEE (reference sequence). There are 15 residues in the CDR3. Remarks on this clone: The target antigen is unknown. The CDR3 extends 3 residues past the end of the read, so its final part is completed from the germline J gene.

All donors had a single incident cervical HPV16 infection, not prevalent. This clonotype was obtained from a woman aged 18 to 75 with a cervical HPV16 infection that either progressed to CIN3+ or cleared (not recorded which). The sample was blood buffy coat. J is TRBJ1-4 and V is TRBV5-4; TRBD1 agrees at 7 bases. CDR3 DNA (partial): TGTGCCAGCAGCCACGGGACCCAGGGGGTAGAAAAA. Translated, it gives CASSHGTQGVEK. The whole CDR3 sequence reads CASSHGTQGVEKLFF.